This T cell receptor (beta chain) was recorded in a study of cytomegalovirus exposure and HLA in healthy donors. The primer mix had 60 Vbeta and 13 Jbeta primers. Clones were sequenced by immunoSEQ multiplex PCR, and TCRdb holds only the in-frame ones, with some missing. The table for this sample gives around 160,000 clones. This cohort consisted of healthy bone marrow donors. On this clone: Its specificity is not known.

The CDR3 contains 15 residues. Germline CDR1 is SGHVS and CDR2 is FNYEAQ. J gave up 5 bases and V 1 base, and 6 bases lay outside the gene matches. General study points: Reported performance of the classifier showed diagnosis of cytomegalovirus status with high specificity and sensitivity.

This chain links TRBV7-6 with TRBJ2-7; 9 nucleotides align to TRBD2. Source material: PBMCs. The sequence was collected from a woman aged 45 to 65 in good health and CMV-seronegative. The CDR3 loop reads CASSLGGGGTHEQYF. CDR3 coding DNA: TGTGCCAGCAGCTTAGGCGGGGGGGGAACCCACGAGCAGTACTTC.